These 22 T cell receptor beta chains were sequenced from one sample in a study of T cells expressing NK-cell markers. TCRdb re-called the 5' RACE reads, yielding one record per CDR3 amino acid sequence without DNA. Its table lists about 460,000 distinct CDR3 sequences. Sequenced input: blood T cells: a sorted CD56 or NKG2C T cell subset, CD4+ or CD8+ T cells, or bulk PBMC T cells (not recorded which). Source of these receptors: a woman aged 45-65 years in good health.

The CDR3 spells CASSGEDRAGNTIYF. This chain joins TRBV6-5 and TRBJ1-3; TCRdb calls TRBD1, which cannot be checked without DNA. Per germline, CDR1 MNHEY and CDR2 SVGAGI. This CDR3 is built from 15 residues.

The V and J genes are TRBV27 and TRBJ2-7. Looked up from germline, CDR1 is MNHEY and CDR2 is SMNVEV (reference sequence). This CDR3 is 12 amino acids long. The CDR3 reads CASSWHPYEQYF.

The chain combines TRBV4-1 with TRBJ1-5. Germline V gene lookup returns CDR1 MGHRA and CDR2 YSYEKL. The CDR3 is 15 amino acids. CDR3 loop: CASSPYGRWDQPQHF.

The chain is built from TRBV12-3 or TRBV12-4 and TRBJ1-2. CDR3 length: 14 residues. The CDR3: CASSLRAGREGYTF.

The V call is TRBV21-1, the J call TRBJ1-5; TCRdb lists TRBD1, though no DNA is available to test this call. TRBV21-1 has pseudogene status. The CDR3 sequence is 13 residues long. The CDR3 loop is CASSKGVSQPQHF.

The V call is TRBV2, the J call TRBJ2-3; TCRdb's D gene call, TRBD1, goes unchecked for lack of DNA. This CDR3 has 15 amino acids. Germline assignment: CDR1 SNHLY and CDR2 FYNNEI. The CDR3 sequence is CASSRQTGGGDTQYF.

The chain joins TRBV10-2 to TRBJ2-2; TCRdb gives TRBD2 as the D gene, but with no DNA this cannot be confirmed. Germline CDR1 WSHSY, CDR2 SAAADI. CDR3 length: 14 residues. This CDR3 reads CASRRGSRAGELFF.

The chain links TRBV7-9 to TRBJ2-2; TCRdb's D call of TRBD2 is untestable without DNA. The CDR3 sequence is 15 residues long. CDR1 and CDR2 from the germline V gene are SEHNR and FQNEAQ (reference sequence). The CDR3 sequence is CASSRGISNTGELFF.

The chain has TRBV4-1 and TRBJ2-4; TCRdb picks TRBD1, but there is no DNA to check that call. From germline, CDR1 is MGHRA and CDR2 YSYEKL. CDR3 length: 16 residues. The CDR3 is CASSLDQTIRGNIQYF.

The rearrangement joins TRBV30 to TRBJ2-7; TCRdb names TRBD1, which stays unverified in the absence of DNA. Germline V gene lookup returns CDR1 GTSNPN and CDR2 SVGIG (reference sequence). The CDR3 has 15 residues. The CDR3 spells CAWSIRTGRPYEQYF.

The V call is TRBV21-1, the J call TRBJ2-1. TRBV21-1 is labeled a pseudogene. The CDR3 runs to 12 residues. This CDR3 reads CASTQIQNEQFF.

CDR3 protein: CAWRGSLAAGYTF. The genes are TRBV30 and TRBJ1-2. The CDR3 has 13 residues. Germline V lookup: CDR1 GTSNPN, CDR2 SVGIG (reference sequence).

The chain carries TRBV6-5 and TRBJ2-7; the TCRdb call, TRBD1, lacks DNA for checking. There are 15 residues in the CDR3. Germline loops: CDR1 MNHEY, CDR2 SVGAGI. CDR3 sequence: CASNPTGARVYEQYF.

The chain carries TRBV6-1 and TRBJ1-2. Germline V lookup: CDR1 MNHNS, CDR2 SASEGT. This CDR3 spans 12 amino acids. Here the CDR3 reads CASRPGTVGYTF.

The V call is TRBV12-5, the J call TRBJ2-7; TCRdb outputs TRBD1, but without DNA this stays unchecked. Germline CDR1 is LGHNT and CDR2 is FRNRAP. The CDR3 runs 16 residues. The CDR3 reads CASGPGQGLVPYEQYF.

The chain employs TRBV25-1 and TRBJ1-1. The CDR3 is 15 amino acids. Germline loops: CDR1 MGHDK, CDR2 SYGVNS. This chain's CDR3 is CASSESHIFGGRAFF.

This chain joins TRBV29-1 and TRBJ2-2; TCRdb returns TRBD1, unconfirmable since there is no DNA. The CDR3 is 14 residues long. CDR1 is SQVTM, CDR2 ANQGSEA, per germline. CDR3 loop: CSVRGIGSTGELFF.

This sequence joins TRBV5-4 and TRBJ2-1. Germline CDR1 SGHNT, CDR2 YYREEE (reference sequence). This CDR3 contains 13 residues. The CDR3 here is CASSSRLYNEQFF.

V and J are TRBV12-3 or TRBV12-4 and TRBJ1-6; TCRdb lists TRBD1, though no DNA is available to test this call. This CDR3 has 13 amino acids. The chain's CDR3 is CASSLGSRDPLHF.

The J gene is TRBJ2-4, the V gene TRBV12-3 or TRBV12-4; checking the TCRdb D call of TRBD1 is not possible without DNA. The CDR3 has 14 residues. Here the CDR3 reads CASSRGPRGDIQYF.

The chain joins TRBV12-3 or TRBV12-4 to TRBJ1-2. This CDR3 contains 12 residues. CDR3 amino acids: CASRGPNYGYTF.

V usage is TRBV12-3 or TRBV12-4 and J usage is TRBJ2-1; TCRdb lists TRBD2, though no DNA is available to test this call. This CDR3 comprises 17 residues. CDR3 sequence reads: CASSGGVAGRNLNEQFF.